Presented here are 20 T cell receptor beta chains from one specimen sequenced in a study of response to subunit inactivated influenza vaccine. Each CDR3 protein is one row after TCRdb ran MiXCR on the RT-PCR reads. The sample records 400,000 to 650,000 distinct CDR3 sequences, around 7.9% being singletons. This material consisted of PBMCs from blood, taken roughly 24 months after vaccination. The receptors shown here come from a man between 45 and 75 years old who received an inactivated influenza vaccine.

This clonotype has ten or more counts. In DNA, the CDR3 is TGTGCCAGCAGCCCCTGGACTAGACGGGATAGTGAGCAGTTCTTC. Protein: CASSPWTRRDSEQFF. V usage is TRBV9 and J usage is TRBJ2-1; 7 bases are a match to TRBD2. This CDR3 contains 15 residues. Germline CDR1 reads SGDLS; CDR2 reads YYNGEE. The J segment lost 9 bases and the V segment lost 4 bases, leaving 13 bases of the junction unmatched.

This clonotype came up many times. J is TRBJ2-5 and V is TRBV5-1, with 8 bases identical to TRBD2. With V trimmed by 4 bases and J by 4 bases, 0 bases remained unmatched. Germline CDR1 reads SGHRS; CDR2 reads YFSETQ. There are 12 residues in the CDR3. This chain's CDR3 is CASSAGGETQYF. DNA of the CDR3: TGCGCCAGCAGCGCGGGGGGAGAGACCCAGTACTTC.

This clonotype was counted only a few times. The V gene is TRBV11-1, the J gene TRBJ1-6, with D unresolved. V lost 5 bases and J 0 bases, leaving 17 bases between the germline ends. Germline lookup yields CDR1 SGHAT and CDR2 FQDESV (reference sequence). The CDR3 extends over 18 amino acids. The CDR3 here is CASSPGERGSSYNSPLHF. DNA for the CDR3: TGTGCCAGCAGCCCCGGCGAACGGGGAAGCTCCTATAATTCACCCCTCCACTTT.

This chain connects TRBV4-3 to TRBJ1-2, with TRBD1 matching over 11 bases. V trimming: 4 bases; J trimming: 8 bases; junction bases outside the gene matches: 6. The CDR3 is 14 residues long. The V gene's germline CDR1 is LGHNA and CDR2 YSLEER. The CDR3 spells CASSRDRGREGYTF. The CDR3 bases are TGCGCCAGCAGCCGGGACAGGGGGAGAGAGGGCTACACCTTC.

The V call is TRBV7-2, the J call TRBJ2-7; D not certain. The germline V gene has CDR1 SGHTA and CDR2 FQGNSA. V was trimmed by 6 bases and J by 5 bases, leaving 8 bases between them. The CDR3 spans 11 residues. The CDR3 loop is CASSVFNEQYF. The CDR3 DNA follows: TGTGCCAGCAGTGTGTTTAACGAGCAGTACTTC.

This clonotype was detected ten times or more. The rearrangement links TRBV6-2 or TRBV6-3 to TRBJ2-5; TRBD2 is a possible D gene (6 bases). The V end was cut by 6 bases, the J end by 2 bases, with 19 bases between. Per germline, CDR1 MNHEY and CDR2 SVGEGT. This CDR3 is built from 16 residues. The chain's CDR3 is CASSNQIAEAQETQYF. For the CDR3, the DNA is TGTGCCAGCAGCAACCAGATAGCGGAGGCGCAAGAGACCCAGTACTTC.

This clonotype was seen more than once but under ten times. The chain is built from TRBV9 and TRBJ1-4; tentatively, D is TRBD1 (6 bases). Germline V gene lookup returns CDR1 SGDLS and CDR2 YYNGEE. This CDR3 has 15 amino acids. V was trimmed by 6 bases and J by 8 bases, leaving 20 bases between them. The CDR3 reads CASNSGQSPGEKLFF. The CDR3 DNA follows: TGTGCCAGCAACTCGGGACAATCCCCGGGAGAAAAACTGTTTTTT.

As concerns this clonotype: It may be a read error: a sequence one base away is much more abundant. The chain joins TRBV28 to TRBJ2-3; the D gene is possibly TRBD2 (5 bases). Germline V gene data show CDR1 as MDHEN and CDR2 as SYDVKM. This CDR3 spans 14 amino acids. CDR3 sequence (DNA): TGTGCCAGTTCCACTCCCGGAGGTCTGGATACGCAGTGTTTT. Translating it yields CASSTPGGLDTQCF.

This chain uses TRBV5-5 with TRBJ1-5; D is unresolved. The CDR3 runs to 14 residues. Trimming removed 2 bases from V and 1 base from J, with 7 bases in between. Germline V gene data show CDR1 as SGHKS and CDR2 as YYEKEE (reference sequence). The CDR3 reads CASSLTLSNQPQHF. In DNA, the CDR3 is TGTGCCAGCAGCTTAACCCTCAGCAATCAGCCCCAGCATTTT.

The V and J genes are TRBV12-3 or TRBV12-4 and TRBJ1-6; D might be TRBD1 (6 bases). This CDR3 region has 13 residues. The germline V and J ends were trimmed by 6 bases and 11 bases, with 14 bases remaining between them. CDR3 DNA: TGTGCCAGCAGCCCCGGGGACAAGGCACCCCTCCACTTT. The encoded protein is CASSPGDKAPLHF.

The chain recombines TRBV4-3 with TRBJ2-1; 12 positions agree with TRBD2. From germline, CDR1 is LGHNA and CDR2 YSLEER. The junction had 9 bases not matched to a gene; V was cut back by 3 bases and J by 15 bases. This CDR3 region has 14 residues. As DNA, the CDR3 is TGCGCCAGCAGCCAGCCGGGACTAGCGGGTTTTCTGTTCTTC. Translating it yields CASSQPGLAGFLFF.

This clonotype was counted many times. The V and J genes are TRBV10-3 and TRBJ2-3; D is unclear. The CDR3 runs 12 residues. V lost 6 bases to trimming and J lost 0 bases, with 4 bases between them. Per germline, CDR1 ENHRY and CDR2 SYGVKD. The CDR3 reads CAIRPSTDTQYF. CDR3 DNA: TGTGCCATCAGGCCGAGCACAGATACGCAGTATTTT.

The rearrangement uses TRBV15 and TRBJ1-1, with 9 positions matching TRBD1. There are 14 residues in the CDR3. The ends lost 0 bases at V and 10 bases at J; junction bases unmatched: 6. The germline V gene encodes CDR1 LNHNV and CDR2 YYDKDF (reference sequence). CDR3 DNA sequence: TGTGCCACCAGCAGAGATCCGGGGACAGGGCGAGCTTTCTTT. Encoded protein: CATSRDPGTGRAFF.

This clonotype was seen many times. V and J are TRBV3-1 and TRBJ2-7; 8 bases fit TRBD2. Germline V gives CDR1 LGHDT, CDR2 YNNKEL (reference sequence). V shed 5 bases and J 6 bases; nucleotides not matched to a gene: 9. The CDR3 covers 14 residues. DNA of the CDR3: TGTGCCAGCAGCTTAGCGGGATCCCCTCTCGAGCAGTACTTC. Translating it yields CASSLAGSPLEQYF.

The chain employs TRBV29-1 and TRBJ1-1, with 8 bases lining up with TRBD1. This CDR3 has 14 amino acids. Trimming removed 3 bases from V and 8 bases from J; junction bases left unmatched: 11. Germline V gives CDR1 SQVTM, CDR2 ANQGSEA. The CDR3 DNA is TGCAGCGTTGAGGACGGGACAGGTTCACTAGAAGCTTTCTTT. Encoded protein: CSVEDGTGSLEAFF.

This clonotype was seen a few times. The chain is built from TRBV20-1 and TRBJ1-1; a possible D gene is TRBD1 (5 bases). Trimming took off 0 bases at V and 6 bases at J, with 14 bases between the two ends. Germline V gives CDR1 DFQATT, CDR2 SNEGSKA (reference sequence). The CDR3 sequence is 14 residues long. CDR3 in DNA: TGCAGTGCTAGAGACAACACGAAAGGGGCTGAAGCTTTCTTT. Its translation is CSARDNTKGAEAFF.

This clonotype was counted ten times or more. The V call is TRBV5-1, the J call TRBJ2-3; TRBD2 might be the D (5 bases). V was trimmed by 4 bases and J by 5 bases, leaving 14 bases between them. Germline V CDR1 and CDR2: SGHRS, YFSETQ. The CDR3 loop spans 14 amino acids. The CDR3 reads CASSVGSRIDTQYF. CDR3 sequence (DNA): TGCGCCAGCAGCGTTGGGAGTCGCATAGATACGCAGTATTTT.

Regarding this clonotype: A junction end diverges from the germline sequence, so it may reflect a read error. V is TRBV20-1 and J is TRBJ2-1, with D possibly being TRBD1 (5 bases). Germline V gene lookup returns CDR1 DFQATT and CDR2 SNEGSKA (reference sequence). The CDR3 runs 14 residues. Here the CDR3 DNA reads TGCTGTGCTTATGACAGAAGCTCCTACAATGAGCAGTTCTTC. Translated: CCAYDRSSYNEQFF.

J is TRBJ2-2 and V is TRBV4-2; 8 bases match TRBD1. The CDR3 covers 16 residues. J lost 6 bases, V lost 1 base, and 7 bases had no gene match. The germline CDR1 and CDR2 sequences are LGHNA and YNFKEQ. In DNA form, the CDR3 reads TGTGCCAGCAGCCAAGCGACAGGGGAAAACTCCGGGGAGCTGTTTTTT. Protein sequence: CASSQATGENSGELFF.

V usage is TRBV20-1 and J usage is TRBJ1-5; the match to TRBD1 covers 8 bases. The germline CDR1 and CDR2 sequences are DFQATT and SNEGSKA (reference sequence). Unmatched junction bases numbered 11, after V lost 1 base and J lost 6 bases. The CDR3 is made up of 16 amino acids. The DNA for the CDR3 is TGCAGTGCTAGAGTAAAGGGCAGGGGGCAGAGTCAGCCCCAGCATTTT. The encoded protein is CSARVKGRGQSQPQHF.